The present entry profiles one T cell receptor (beta chain) with its context. Its antigen remains undetermined. No base quality values were provided; no much bigger clone lies one nucleotide off. The sample belongs to a study of blood T cell repertoires in COVID-19 (dated by TCRdb to the early 2020s). In the study overall: Samples covering the acute and convalescent phases of COVID-19 were provided by collaborators in the United States, Italy and Spain. The prospective study material was composed of cDNA or gDNA derived from T cells, B-cell-depleted T cells, or PBMCs. Deeply sampled blood TCRbeta repertoires from subjects exposed to, actively infected with, or recovered from COVID-19 were included in the dataset. A freely available public database, intended as a resource for researchers studying the immune response to SARS-CoV-2, is where the repertoires were released. The samples were drawn from the first 160 participants of the ongoing ImmuneRACE study and from 1,254 subjects provided by 6 global collaborators. A de-identified subject ID, COVID-19 status, age in years and sex were almost always included in the sample metadata. HLA class I and class II types, where available, came from metadata supplied by the sample provider rather than from assay-based typing.

The investigation overall reported the following: Clinical and demographic metadata were provided uncurated, with the amount varying by source and participant.

The immunoSEQ Assay, a bias-controlled multiplex PCR, was used to amplify TCRbeta CDR3 regions from genomic DNA. In the source study's methods: Within the assay, amplification of reference gene primers was used to estimate how many nucleated cells each sample contained. Sequence reads were collapsed and filtered to measure the absolute abundance of every unique TCRbeta CDR3 rearrangement. For each sample, productive Simpson clonality was calculated as the square root of Simpson's diversity index over productive rearrangements. In TCRdb, the immuneACCESS table is reduced to in-frame sequences with V and J assigned. These tables do not hold every clone; where another copy was compared, an unresolved V gene accounts for under half, and the others remain unexplained. Clone size and the V and J calls come from that table; the DNA yielded D and trimming. Within this sample are 250,000 or so clones, with over 70% of them counted one time only. The top ten clones comprise 2.5% to 4% of the sample.

The germline V gene gives CDR1 as MNHEY and CDR2 as SVGEGT. From the cysteine through the phenylalanine, the CDR3 covers 13 amino acids. The CDR3 DNA has 39 bases and is translated from base 1. V and J are truncated by 6 bases and 3 bases respectively, leaving an intervening sequence of 12 bases. Collaborating institutions collected whole blood in K2EDTA tubes following their own protocols. Collaborator samples were shipped for TCRbeta analysis as frozen whole blood, isolated PBMCs, or DNA extracted from either sample type. The material sequenced was peripheral blood. The TCR sequence derives from a woman of 80 years or more with acute or convalescent COVID-19. The sequence joins TRBV6-2 or TRBV6-3 to TRBJ2-7; the D region possibly corresponds to TRBD2 (5 bases align). The nucleotide sequence is TGTGCCAGCAGCCGTGACTACCGCTACGAGCAGTACTTC. Translated, it reads CASSRDYRYEQYF.